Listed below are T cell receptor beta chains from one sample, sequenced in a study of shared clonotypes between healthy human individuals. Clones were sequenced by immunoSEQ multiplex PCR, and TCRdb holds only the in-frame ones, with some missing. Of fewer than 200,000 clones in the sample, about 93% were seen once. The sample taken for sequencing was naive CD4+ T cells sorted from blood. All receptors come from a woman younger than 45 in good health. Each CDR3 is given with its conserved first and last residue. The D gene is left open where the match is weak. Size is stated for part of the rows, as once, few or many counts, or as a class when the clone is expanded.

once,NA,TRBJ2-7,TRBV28,TGTGCCAGCAGTTCACAGGGCAGCGAGCAGTACTTC,CASSSQGSEQYF
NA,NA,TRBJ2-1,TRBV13,TGTGCCAGCAGCGCCATTACTAGCCGCTCCTACAATGAGCAGTTCTTC,CASSAITSRSYNEQFF
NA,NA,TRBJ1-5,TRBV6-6,TGTGCCAGCAGACAAGACTCCAGGCAGCAGCCCCAGCATTTT,CASRQDSRQQPQHF
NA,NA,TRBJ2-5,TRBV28,TGTGCCAGCACCCCCGGGGCGGACCTACGAGAGACCCAGTACTTC,CASTPGADLRETQYF
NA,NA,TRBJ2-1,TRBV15,TGTGCCACCAGCAGAGATGGTTTGCAGCACAATGAGCAGTTCTTC,CATSRDGLQHNEQFF
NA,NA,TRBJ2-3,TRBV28,TGTGCCAGCAGTTTCAGTGCCCCCCCACGATATACGCAGTATTTT,CASSFSAPPRYTQYF
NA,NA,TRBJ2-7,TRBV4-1,TGCGCCAGCAGCCAAAGACTAGTGCCCTTACTCGGCGACTACGAGCAGTACTTC,CASSQRLVPLLGDYEQYF
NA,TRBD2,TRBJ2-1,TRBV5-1,TGCGCCAGCAGCTCCCCTTTCCAGCGGGGGCTCTACAATGAGCAGTTCTTC,CASSSPFQRGLYNEQFF
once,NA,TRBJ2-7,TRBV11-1,TGTGCCAGCAGCCCCCTAGTGGGCGGCGGGTACGAGCAGTACTTC,CASSPLVGGGYEQYF
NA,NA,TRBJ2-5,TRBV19,TGTGCCAGTAGTATGGAGGGACACCAAGAGACCCAGTACTTC,CASSMEGHQETQYF
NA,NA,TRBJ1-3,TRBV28,TGTGCCAGCAGTTTTAGGTCAGGTCAGGGTGGAAACACCATATATTTT,CASSFRSGQGGNTIYF
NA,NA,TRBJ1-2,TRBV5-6,TGTGCCAGCAGCTCCACAGGGTTGGGGAACTATGGCTACACCTTC,CASSSTGLGNYGYTF
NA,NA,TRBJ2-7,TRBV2,TGTGCCAGCAGTGAATTTGGTATGGGGCGCACAAACGAGCAGTACTTC,CASSEFGMGRTNEQYF
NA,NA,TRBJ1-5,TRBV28,TGTGCCAGCAGTTTTGGTTTTCGGGGTGGAGGACAGCCCCAGCATTTT,CASSFGFRGGGQPQHF
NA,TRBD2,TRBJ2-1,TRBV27,TGTGACCTTAGCGGGAATAATGAGCAGTTCTTC,CDLSGNNEQFF
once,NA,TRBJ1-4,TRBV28,TGTGCCAGCAGTTTAGGGCAGGAAAAAGAAAAACTGTTTTTT,CASSLGQEKEKLFF
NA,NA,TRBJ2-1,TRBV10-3,TGTGCCATCAGTGGATCGGCGCGGGATGAGCAGTTCTTC,CAISGSARDEQFF
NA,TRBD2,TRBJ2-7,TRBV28,TGTGCCAGCAGGAGAACGGGACTAGCGGGACTCCCCTACGAGCAGTACTTC,CASRRTGLAGLPYEQYF